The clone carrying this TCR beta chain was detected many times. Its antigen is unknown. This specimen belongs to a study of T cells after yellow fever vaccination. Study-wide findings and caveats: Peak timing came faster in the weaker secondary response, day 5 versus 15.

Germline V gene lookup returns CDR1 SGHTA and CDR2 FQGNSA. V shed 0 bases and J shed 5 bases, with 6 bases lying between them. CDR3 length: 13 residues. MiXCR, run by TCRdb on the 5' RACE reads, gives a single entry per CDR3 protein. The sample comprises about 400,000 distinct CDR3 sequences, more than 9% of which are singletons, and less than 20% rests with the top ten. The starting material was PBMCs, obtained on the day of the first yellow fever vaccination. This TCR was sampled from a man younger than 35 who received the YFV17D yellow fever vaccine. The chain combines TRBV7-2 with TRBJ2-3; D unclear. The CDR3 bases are TGTGCCAGCAGCTTAGCGGGGAAAGATACGCAGTATTTT. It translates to CASSLAGKDTQYF.